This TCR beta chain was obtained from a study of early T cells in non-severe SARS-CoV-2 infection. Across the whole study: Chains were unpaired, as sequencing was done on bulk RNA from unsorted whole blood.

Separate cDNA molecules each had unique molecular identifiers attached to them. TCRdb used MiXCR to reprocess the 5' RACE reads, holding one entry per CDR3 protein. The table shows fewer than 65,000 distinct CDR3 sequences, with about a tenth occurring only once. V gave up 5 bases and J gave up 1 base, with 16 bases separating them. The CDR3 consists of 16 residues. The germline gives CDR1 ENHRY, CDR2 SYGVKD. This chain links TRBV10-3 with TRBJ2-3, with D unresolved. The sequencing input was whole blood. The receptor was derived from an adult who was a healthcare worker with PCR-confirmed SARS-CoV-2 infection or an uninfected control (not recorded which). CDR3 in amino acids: CAISIALGQGTDTQYF. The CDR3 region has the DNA TGTGCCATCAGTATAGCCCTGGGTCAAGGCACAGATACGCAGTATTTT.